Included here is one T cell receptor beta chain sequence, with context. Germline-derived CDR1 and CDR2 are GTSNPN and SVGIG (reference sequence). V was pared by 4 bases and J by 3 bases, with 10 bases between. The CDR3 has 13 residues. Here immunoSEQ multiplex PCR was the method, and the copy in TCRdb shows in-frame clones only, minus some. The repertoire has some 64,000 clones, approximately 84% of them found once; the top ten carry 16%. The sample belongs to a study of blood T cell repertoires in COVID-19. Study summary: Nucleic acid was either cDNA or gDNA, and it came from T cells, B-cell-depleted T cells, or PBMCs.

The sample comprised peripheral blood. V and J are TRBV30 and TRBJ2-1; tentative D call: TRBD1 (6 bases). This TCR derives from a man between 60 and 70 years old with COVID-19, enrolled during active disease. CDR3 nucleotide sequence: TGTGCCTGGACCTCGGACAGCTACAATGAGCAGTTCTTC. Translating it yields CAWTSDSYNEQFF.